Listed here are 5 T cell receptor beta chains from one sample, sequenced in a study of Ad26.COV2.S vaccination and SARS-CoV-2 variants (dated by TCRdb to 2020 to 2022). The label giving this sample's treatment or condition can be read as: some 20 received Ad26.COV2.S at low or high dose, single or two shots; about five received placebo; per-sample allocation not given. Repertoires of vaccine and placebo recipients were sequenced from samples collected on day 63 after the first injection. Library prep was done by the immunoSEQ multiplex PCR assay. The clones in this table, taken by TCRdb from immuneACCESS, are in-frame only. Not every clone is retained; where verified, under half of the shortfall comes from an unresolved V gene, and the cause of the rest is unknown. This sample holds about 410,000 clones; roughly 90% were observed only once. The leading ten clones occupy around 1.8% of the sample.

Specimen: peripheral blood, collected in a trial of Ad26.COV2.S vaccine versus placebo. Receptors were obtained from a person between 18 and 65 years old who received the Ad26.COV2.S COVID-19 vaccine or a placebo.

The CDR3 sequence: CASSKQVQETQYF. The CDR3 DNA is TGTGCCAGCTCAAAACAAGTACAAGAGACCCAGTACTTC. This chain connects TRBV18 to TRBJ2-5; D remains ambiguous. Germline assignment: CDR1 KGHSH and CDR2 LQKENI. Between the trimmed V and J ends, which lost 5 bases and 2 bases, there was a span of 9 bases. This CDR3 spans 13 amino acids. The complete variable domain, with remaining parts taken from reference TRBV18 and TRBJ2-5, reads NAGVMQNPRHLVRRRGQEARLRCSPMKGHSHVYWYRQLPEEGLKFMVYLQKENIIDESGMPKERFSAEFPKEGPSILRIQQVVRGDSAAYFCASSKQVQETQYFGPGTRLLVL.

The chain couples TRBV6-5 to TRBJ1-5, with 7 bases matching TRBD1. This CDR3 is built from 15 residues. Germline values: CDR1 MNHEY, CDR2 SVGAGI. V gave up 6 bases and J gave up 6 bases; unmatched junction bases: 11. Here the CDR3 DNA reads TGTGCCAGCAGGCAGGACAGGTACCGTGGTCAGCCCCAGCATTTT. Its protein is CASRQDRYRGQPQHF.

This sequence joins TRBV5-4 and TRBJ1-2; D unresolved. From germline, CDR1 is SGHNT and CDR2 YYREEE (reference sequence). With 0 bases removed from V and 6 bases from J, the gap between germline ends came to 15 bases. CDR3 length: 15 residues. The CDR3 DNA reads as TGTGCCAGCAGCTTGGGAGTTTCGGCAGTCGATGGCTACACCTTC. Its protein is CASSLGVSAVDGYTF.

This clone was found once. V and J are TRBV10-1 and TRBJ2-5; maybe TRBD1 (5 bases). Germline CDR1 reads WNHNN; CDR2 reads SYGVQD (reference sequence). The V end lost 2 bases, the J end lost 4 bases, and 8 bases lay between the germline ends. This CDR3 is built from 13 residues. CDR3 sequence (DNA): TGCGCCAGCAGTGAGGGCCAGGGAGAGACCCAGTACTTC. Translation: CASSEGQGETQYF.

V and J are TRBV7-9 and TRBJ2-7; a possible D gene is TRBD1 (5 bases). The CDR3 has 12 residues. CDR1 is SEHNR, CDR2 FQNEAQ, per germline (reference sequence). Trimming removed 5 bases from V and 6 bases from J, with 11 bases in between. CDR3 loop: CASSLIQGEQYF. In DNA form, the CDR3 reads TGTGCCAGCAGCCTTATTCAGGGCGAGCAGTACTTC. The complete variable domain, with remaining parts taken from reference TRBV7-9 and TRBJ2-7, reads DTGVSQNPRHKITKRGQNVTFRCDPISEHNRLYWYRQTLGQGPEFLTYFQNEAQLEKSRLLSDRFSAERPKGSFSTLEIQRTEQGDSAMYLCASSLIQGEQYFGPGTRLTVT.